Shown below are 21 T cell receptor beta chains from a single sample sequenced in a study of siplizumab effects on memory and regulatory T cells. Sequencing used immunoSEQ multiplex PCR; TCRdb keeps in-frame clones, though not all of them. This table has over 100,000 clones, around 92% appearing once. What was sequenced was Tregs sorted from blood. These receptors came from a human donor in good health.

CDR3 amino acids: CASSTDKFRFF. In nucleotides, the CDR3 is TGCGCCAGCAGCACAGACAAGTTCCGGTTCTTC. The chain combines TRBV5-1 with TRBJ2-1, with D hard to call. Germline CDR1 is SGHRS and CDR2 is YFSETQ. The CDR3 has 11 residues. V lost 4 bases, J lost 15 bases, and 14 bases lay in between.

On this clone: Other DNA sequences in this sample translate to the same CDR3. The chain uses TRBV5-1 and TRBJ1-1, with D maybe TRBD1 (5 bases). Trimming cost V 2 bases and J 2 bases, with 7 bases left between them. The germline CDR1 and CDR2 sequences are SGHRS and YFSETQ. This CDR3 region has 13 residues. The CDR3 nucleotides read TGCGCCAGCAGCTTAGACAGTAACACTGAAGCTTTCTTT. Its protein product is CASSLDSNTEAFF.

The chain uses TRBV18 and TRBJ2-7; 9 positions agree with TRBD1. Germline values: CDR1 KGHSH, CDR2 LQKENI. With 3 bases clipped from V and 1 base from J, the junction kept 4 bases outside the gene matches. CDR3 size: 15 residues. Here the CDR3 DNA reads TGTGCCAGCTCACCGACGGGACAGGGATCCTACGAGCAGTACTTC. Protein sequence: CASSPTGQGSYEQYF.

V gene TRBV5-1 combines with J gene TRBJ2-1, with 7 bases lining up with TRBD1. CDR1 and CDR2 (germline): SGHRS, YFSETQ. Germline trimming cut 4 bases from V and 7 bases from J; bases unmatched to any gene: 8. CDR3 size: 14 residues. The CDR3 here is CASSIGQDGNEQFF. The CDR3 DNA reads TGCGCCAGCAGCATCGGACAGGATGGGAATGAGCAGTTCTTC.

This chain joins TRBV7-3 and TRBJ2-3; weak D call: TRBD2 (6 bases). In germline, CDR1 is SGHTA, CDR2 FQGTGA. Trimming shortened V by 5 bases and J by 0 bases, and 12 bases separated the two germline ends. The CDR3 consists of 15 residues. In DNA form, the CDR3 reads TGTGCCAGCAGCGCCCAAAGCGGGAGCACAGATACGCAGTATTTT. It yields the protein CASSAQSGSTDTQYF.

This clone was seen a handful of times. The chain links TRBV21-1 to TRBJ1-5. TRBV21-1 is a known pseudogene. The CDR3 has 14 residues. This CDR3 reads CAPSWGVRNQPQHF. Here the CDR3 DNA reads TGTGCCCCCTCTTGGGGGGTCCGTAATCAGCCCCAGCATTTT.

The J gene is TRBJ1-1, the V gene TRBV10-3; the D is unclear. V lost 0 bases and J 3 bases, leaving 11 bases between the germline ends. The CDR3 runs 15 residues. CDR1 ENHRY and CDR2 SYGVKD come from the germline V gene. The CDR3 bases are TGTGCCATCAGTGAGTCCGGGTTATTGGACACTGAAGCTTTCTTT. Amino acid sequence: CAISESGLLDTEAFF.

The sample holds one count of this clone. This sequence joins TRBV28 and TRBJ1-4; D is unclear. Trimming pared 4 bases from V and 0 bases from J, leaving 15 bases between. Germline loops: CDR1 MDHEN, CDR2 SYDVKM. This CDR3 region has 17 residues. The CDR3 nucleotides read TGTGCCAGCAGTTCCCCCTATTCAGGTGCAACTAATGAAAAACTGTTTTTT. Residues: CASSSPYSGATNEKLFF.

The rearrangement uses TRBV27 and TRBJ1-1; weak D call: TRBD1 (5 bases). The CDR3 is 13 residues long. Trimming removed 2 bases at V and 3 bases at J, with 7 bases between. Germline CDR1 reads MNHEY; CDR2 reads SMNVEV (reference sequence). The CDR3 protein is CASSLKGYTEAFF. As DNA, the CDR3 is TGTGCCAGCAGTTTAAAGGGGTACACTGAAGCTTTCTTT.

The chain combines TRBV6-5 with TRBJ2-7; 10 nucleotides line up with TRBD2. Germline V lookup: CDR1 MNHEY, CDR2 SVGAGI. CDR3 length: 15 residues. After removal of 7 bases from V and 0 bases from J, the junction contained 6 bases not matched to a gene. The CDR3 here is CASTRAGGSSYEQYF. CDR3 DNA: TGTGCCAGCACCCGAGCGGGAGGGAGCTCCTACGAGCAGTACTTC.

This clone was seen a single time. The chain combines TRBV2 with TRBJ2-1; 10 bases are a match to TRBD2. The germline V gene has CDR1 SNHLY and CDR2 FYNNEI. V was clipped by 2 bases and J by 4 bases; unmatched bases: 5. The CDR3 spans 16 residues. The DNA of the CDR3 is TGTGCCAGCAGTGAATCCCTAGCGGGGGTATACAATGAGCAGTTCTTC. This translates into CASSESLAGVYNEQFF.

V and J are TRBV7-9 and TRBJ2-3, with D unclear. V was pared by 4 bases and J by 3 bases, with 17 bases between. Germline V gene lookup returns CDR1 SEHNR and CDR2 FQNEAQ (reference sequence). The CDR3 spans 16 residues. The CDR3 loop is CASSSIRVALTDTQYF. CDR3 nucleotides: TGTGCCAGCAGCTCAATCCGGGTTGCCTTAACAGATACGCAGTATTTT. Using reference TRBV7-9 and TRBJ2-3 for the parts outside the CDR3, the full variable domain is DTGVSQNPRHKITKRGQNVTFRCDPISEHNRLYWYRQTLGQGPEFLTYFQNEAQLEKSRLLSDRFSAERPKGSFSTLEIQRTEQGDSAMYLCASSSIRVALTDTQYFGPGTRLTVL.

The chain couples TRBV19 to TRBJ2-1; 10 positions agree with TRBD2. V was clipped by 5 bases and J by 7 bases; unmatched bases: 5. CDR3 length: 14 amino acids. Germline V CDR1 and CDR2: LNHDA, SQIVND (reference sequence). CDR3 sequence reads: CASSASGRWNEQFF. CDR3 sequence (DNA): TGTGCCAGTAGTGCTAGCGGGAGATGGAATGAGCAGTTCTTC.

This clone has only one observation. The gene calls are TRBV30 and TRBJ1-4; a possible D gene is TRBD1 (5 bases). V was cut by 3 bases and J by 8 bases, with 16 bases left in between. CDR1 and CDR2 (germline): GTSNPN, SVGIG (reference sequence). The CDR3 runs to 14 residues. CDR3 sequence (DNA): TGTGCCTGGAGCAGAGACAGCGACGCGGAAAAACTGTTTTTT. Protein product: CAWSRDSDAEKLFF.

The chain uses TRBV30 and TRBJ2-1, with D uncertain. Trimming removed 0 bases at V and 10 bases at J, with 4 bases between. The CDR3 is 10 amino acids. Looked up from germline, CDR1 is GTSNPN and CDR2 is SVGIG (reference sequence). As DNA, the CDR3 is TGTGCCTGGAGTGTGGTAGAGCAGTTCTTC. Translating it yields CAWSVVEQFF.

The V gene is TRBV6-5, the J gene TRBJ1-1; tentatively, D is TRBD1 (5 bases). The CDR3 is 13 residues long. Germline V gene lookup returns CDR1 MNHEY and CDR2 SVGAGI. V shed 10 bases and J shed 4 bases, with 16 bases lying between them. The CDR3 nucleotides read TGTGCCACCGCACCGAGGGGATTCACTGAAGCTTTCTTT. It specifies CATAPRGFTEAFF.

This chain links TRBV2 with TRBJ2-3; the match to TRBD2 covers 9 bases. The length of the CDR3 is 13 residues. Germline V gene data show CDR1 as SNHLY and CDR2 as FYNNEI. V was pared by 7 bases and J by 7 bases, with 6 bases of the junction left unmatched. CDR3 bases: TGTGCCAGCATTAGCGGGGGTGCCCATACGCAGTATTTT. This encodes CASISGGAHTQYF.

The chain employs TRBV5-1 and TRBJ2-3; unclear D gene. Trimming left V 4 bases short and J 2 bases short, with 11 bases between. This CDR3 has 14 amino acids. The V gene's germline CDR1 is SGHRS and CDR2 YFSETQ. CDR3 protein: CASSPRAATDTQYF. As DNA, the CDR3 is TGCGCCAGCAGCCCCCGGGCCGCCACAGATACGCAGTATTTT.

The chain joins TRBV11-2 to TRBJ1-1; D uncertain. The germline CDR1 and CDR2 sequences are SGHAT and FQNNGV. V shed 0 bases and J shed 9 bases, with 11 bases lying between them. CDR3 size: 13 residues. CDR3 residues: CASSLDRGEKAFF. CDR3 nucleotides: TGTGCCAGCAGCTTAGATCGGGGAGAGAAAGCTTTCTTT.

This clone was observed once. This sequence joins TRBV19 and TRBJ1-2, with D unclear. Germline V gives CDR1 LNHDA, CDR2 SQIVND (reference sequence). The ends were cut back, 6 bases at V and 8 bases at J, with 16 bases in the middle. This CDR3 is 13 amino acids long. The CDR3 DNA reads TGTGCCAGTAGACCGGACCCGGGCGGGGGCTACACCTTC. This encodes CASRPDPGGGYTF.

The J gene is TRBJ2-5, the V gene TRBV7-9, with 10 bases aligning to TRBD2. The CDR3 totals 18 residues. The germline gives CDR1 SEHNR, CDR2 FQNEAQ (reference sequence). V was pared by 5 bases and J by 8 bases, with 20 bases of the junction left unmatched. In nucleotides, the CDR3 is TGTGCCAGCAGCCGGGACGGAGGTTACGGACTAGCGGAAGGTACCCAGTACTTC. As protein: CASSRDGGYGLAEGTQYF. Full variable domain (missing parts from reference TRBV7-9 and TRBJ2-5): DTGVSQNPRHKITKRGQNVTFRCDPISEHNRLYWYRQTLGQGPEFLTYFQNEAQLEKSRLLSDRFSAERPKGSFSTLEIQRTEQGDSAMYLCASSRDGGYGLAEGTQYFGPGTRLLVL.